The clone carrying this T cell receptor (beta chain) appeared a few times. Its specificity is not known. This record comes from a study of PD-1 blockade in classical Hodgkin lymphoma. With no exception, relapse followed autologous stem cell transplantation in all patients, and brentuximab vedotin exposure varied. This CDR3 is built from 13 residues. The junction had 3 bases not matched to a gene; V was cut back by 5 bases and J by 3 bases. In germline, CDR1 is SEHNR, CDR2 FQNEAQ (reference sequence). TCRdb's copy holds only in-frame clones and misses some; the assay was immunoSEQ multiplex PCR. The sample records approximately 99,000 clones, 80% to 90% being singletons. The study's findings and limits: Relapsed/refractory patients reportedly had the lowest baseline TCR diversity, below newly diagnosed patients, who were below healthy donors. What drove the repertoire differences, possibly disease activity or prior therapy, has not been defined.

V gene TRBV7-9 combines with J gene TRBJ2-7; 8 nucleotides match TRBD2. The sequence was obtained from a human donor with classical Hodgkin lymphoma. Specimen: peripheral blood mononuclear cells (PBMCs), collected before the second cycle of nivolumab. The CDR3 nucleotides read TGTGCCAGCAGCGGGACTAGAGTCTACGAGCAGTACTTC. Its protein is CASSGTRVYEQYF.